This T cell receptor (beta chain) was sequenced in a study of CD4 T cells in relation to SARS-CoV-2 and coronaviruses (dated by TCRdb to the early 2020s). In terms of the full investigation: In the ViraFEST assay, PBMCs were cultured with antigen for ten to eleven days, after which TCR beta CDR3s were sequenced to identify clonal expansions specific to the antigen. An HIV-1 Nef peptide pool or a no-peptide culture served as the negative reference condition. Shared crossreactive spike epitopes were mapped to their HLA restriction using patient-derived lymphoblastoid cell lines. Memory CD4+ T cell crossreactivity between SARS-CoV-2 and common cold coronavirus spike proteins was assessed at the TCR clonotype level in the study. Samples from a few pre-COVID donors and the naive versus memory experiments were sequenced with the Adaptive Biotechnologies TCR-sequencing kit; other data were Illumina-based. Expansion assays from other donors in the study were sequenced with a different, Illumina-based TCR-beta assay.

The CDR3 contains 15 residues, cysteine and phenylalanine counted. This entry keeps only the CDR3 DNA: 45 bases, framed from base 1. CDR1 and CDR2 are read off the germline V gene as MDHEN and SYDVKM. V loses 0 bases, J loses 4 bases, and the germline ends lie 10 bases apart. What the study reported, not specific to this receptor: Because no donor provided both pre-pandemic and post-infection samples, tracing the source of pre-existing responses was limited. Crossreactivity analysis centred on spike protein, so crossreactivity against other viral proteins was not assessed. In about 61% of donors, memory CD4+ clonotypes turned up that crossrecognized SARS-CoV-2 and at least one common cold coronavirus spike. Compared with monoreactive clones, crossreactive clones had significantly weaker SARS-CoV-2-driven expansion, a result consistent with antigenic imprinting. The study was limited by small numbers of patients and tested TCRs.

The library came from the immunoSEQ multiplex PCR assay. The authors processed their data as follows. Preprocessing removed nonproductive sequences and CDR3s not starting with C, not ending with F or W, or shorter than 7 amino acids. Antigen-specific clonotypes were called with the MANAFEST web app on the basis of expansion relative to the reference and to other culture wells. To be counted as positive, a clone had to show significant expansion compared with the reference culture, at an FDR below 0.05, in 2 of 3 replicate wells. Positive clones also required significant expansion versus all other tandem wells and an odds ratio above 5. Pairwise Levenshtein distance, computed with the stringdist R package after three terminal residues were trimmed from each end, was used as the measure of CDR3 homology. Held by TCRdb, this immuneACCESS table contains in-frame sequences only and omits some clones. Under half of the omission traces to an unresolved V gene where checked; the cause of the rest is unknown. That table gives V, J and clone size, and the DNA gave D and trimming. The table for this sample lists some 30,000 clones; roughly three quarters of them were counted only once. The ten largest make up about a sixth of the sample.

This clone was counted a single time. Its antigen remains undetermined. Nothing much larger sits one base from this clone, and base qualities are not available. CD4+ T cells from unexposed donors were collected before the COVID-19 pandemic (2011-2018). After less than 13 days of culture, CD4+ T cells were isolated with the EasySep CD4+ T cell isolation kit. As far as cell numbers permitted, CD4+ T cells from unexposed donors were tested for reactivity against SARS-CoV-2 S and N as well as four spike pools from common cold coronaviruses. Approximately 1.8 million PBMCs per well were cultured in IMDM with 5% human AB serum and 7.5 to 10 IU/ml IL-2. Half of the culture medium was replaced with fresh IL-2-containing medium on days 3 and 7. In general, triplicate replicate wells were used for every peptide culture condition. Leukapheresis product for the unexposed donors was bought commercially. PBMCs were isolated from leukapheresis product or whole blood by Ficoll-Paque PLUS gradient centrifugation. The PBMCs went either fresh into the expansion assay or into cryopreservation at -140 degrees C. The QIAamp Micro DNA Kit was used to extract genomic DNA from the CD4+ T cells.

This receptor was obtained from a human donor in good health. Sample: CD4+ T cells from PBMCs, cultured in vitro. The V and J segments used are TRBV28 and TRBJ2-1, with a weak D call of TRBD2 (7 bases match). This receptor has the CDR3 CASSLWAGAYNEQFF. The DNA is TGTGCCAGCAGTTTATGGGCGGGGGCATACAATGAGCAGTTCTTC.